The 30 T cell receptor beta chains given below trace back to one sample, sequenced in a study of CD8 T cells in Susac syndrome. Random-hexamer reverse transcription was applied to roughly 0.45 to 1 ug RNA. Via MiXCR, TCRdb re-called the immunoSEQ multiplex PCR reads, giving one row per CDR3 protein. Of about 120,000 distinct CDR3 sequences listed, around 96% are singletons. Sequenced input: CD4+ T cells from PBMCs. These receptors all stem from a human donor with Susac syndrome.

This clonotype was observed once. The CDR3 is CASSFRTSGSGRETQYF. The DNA for the CDR3 is TGTGCCAGCAGCTTCCGGACTAGCGGGAGCGGAAGAGAGACCCAGTACTTC. The chain recombines TRBV5-6 with TRBJ2-5; 13 bases are shared with TRBD2. The CDR3 totals 17 residues. Germline V gene data show CDR1 as SGHDT and CDR2 as YYEEEE. V gave up 2 bases and J gave up 4 bases; unmatched junction bases: 8.

The rearrangement joins TRBV18 to TRBJ2-7, with D possibly being TRBD1 (5 bases). The CDR3 runs 14 residues. V gave up 3 bases and J gave up 4 bases, with 13 bases separating them. Germline V gene data show CDR1 as KGHSH and CDR2 as LQKENI. In DNA, the CDR3 is TGTGCCAGCTCACCTCCAGACAGAGTATACGAGCAGTACTTC. Its translation: CASSPPDRVYEQYF.

This sequence joins TRBV6-2 or TRBV6-3 and TRBJ2-3; D not certain. The germline V gene encodes CDR1 MNHEY and CDR2 SVGEGT. The CDR3 consists of 15 residues. The V end lost 8 bases, the J end lost 2 bases, and 17 bases lay between the germline ends. CDR3 region: CASSSWVGSTDTQYF. In DNA form, the CDR3 reads TGTGCCAGCTCCTCCTGGGTGGGATCCACAGATACGCAGTATTTT.

This chain connects TRBV7-8 to TRBJ1-2; 12 bases map to TRBD1. Germline CDR1 reads SGHVS; CDR2 reads FQNEAQ. The CDR3 runs 16 residues. Unmatched junction bases numbered 10, after V lost 5 bases and J lost 6 bases. The CDR3 region has the DNA TGTGCCAGCAGCACCCGGGACAGGGGGCGCCGAGATGGCTACACCTTC. It codes for CASSTRDRGRRDGYTF.

The J gene is TRBJ2-3, the V gene TRBV30, with D unclear. From germline, CDR1 is GTSNPN and CDR2 SVGIG (reference sequence). The CDR3 sequence is 13 residues long. Trimming pared 2 bases from V and 4 bases from J, leaving 10 bases between. CDR3 protein: CAWSNFSPDTQYF. The CDR3 nucleotides are TGTGCCTGGAGTAACTTCAGTCCAGATACGCAGTATTTT.

The chain couples TRBV2 to TRBJ2-1; no clear D gene. The CDR3 is made up of 13 amino acids. V was pared by 4 bases and J by 2 bases, with 6 bases between. The germline V gene encodes CDR1 SNHLY and CDR2 FYNNEI. CDR3 bases: TGTGCCAGCAGTGGGGTAACCTACAATGAGCAGTTCTTC. Amino acid sequence: CASSGVTYNEQFF. Full variable domain (missing parts from reference TRBV2 and TRBJ2-1): EPEVTQTPSHQVTQMGQEVILRCVPISNHLYFYWYRQILGQKVEFLVSFYNNEISEKSEIFDDQFSVERPDGSNFTLKIRSTKLEDSAMYFCASSGVTYNEQFFGPGTRLTVL.

This clonotype was observed a single time. The chain couples TRBV7-2 to TRBJ2-2; 8 nucleotides agree with TRBD2. The germline V gene encodes CDR1 SGHTA and CDR2 FQGNSA. The CDR3 is made up of 19 amino acids. J gave up 7 bases and V 2 bases, and 18 bases lay outside the gene matches. The CDR3 coding sequence is TGTGCCAGCAGCTTATGGGCTCTCGCGGGAGGTCGCGGGGGCGGGGAGCTGTTTTTT. Translated: CASSLWALAGGRGGGELFF.

V usage is TRBV5-1 and J usage is TRBJ2-3, with 10 bases lining up with TRBD2. In germline, CDR1 is SGHRS, CDR2 YFSETQ. After removal of 4 bases from V and 4 bases from J, the junction contained 3 bases not matched to a gene. CDR3 length: 14 amino acids. The DNA of the CDR3 is TGCGCCAGCAGCCCCGGACTAGCGGCAGATACGCAGTATTTT. It specifies CASSPGLAADTQYF.

The J gene is TRBJ2-5, the V gene TRBV25-1; no definite D call. Germline V CDR1 and CDR2: MGHDK, SYGVNS. The length of the CDR3 is 13 residues. V shed 2 bases and J shed 4 bases, with 8 bases lying between them. In DNA form, the CDR3 reads TGTGCCAGCAGTGAAGGGGTGGGAGAGACCCAGTACTTC. Its protein is CASSEGVGETQYF. Filled out from reference TRBV25-1 and TRBJ2-5, the complete variable domain reads EADIYQTPRYLVIGTGKKITLECSQTMGHDKMYWYQQDPGMELHLIHYSYGVNSTEKGDLSSESTVSRIRTEHFPLTLESARPSHTSQYLCASSEGVGETQYFGPGTRLLVL.

The chain links TRBV27 to TRBJ2-7, with 8 bases aligning to TRBD2. CDR3 length: 17 amino acids. Per germline, CDR1 MNHEY and CDR2 SMNVEV (reference sequence). V shed 3 bases, J shed 2 bases, and the junction held 12 bases outside the gene matches. CDR3 bases: TGTGCCAGCAGTTTCTCGGGTTTGTATAGCGGGACCTACGAGCAGTACTTC. As protein: CASSFSGLYSGTYEQYF.

This chain's CDR3 is CASSQDGFRAGTDTQYF. CDR3 sequence (DNA): TGCGCCAGCAGCCAAGATGGGTTTCGGGCCGGCACAGATACGCAGTATTTT. The chain couples TRBV4-3 to TRBJ2-3; D gene ambiguous. Germline-derived CDR1 and CDR2 are LGHNA and YSLEER. CDR3 length: 17 amino acids. V lost 0 bases, J lost 1 base, and 14 bases lay in between.

The J gene is TRBJ1-1, the V gene TRBV23-1; D not certain. TRBV23-1 is an ORF for which the function is uncertain. V was trimmed by 0 bases and J by 1 base, leaving 9 bases between them. The CDR3 has 15 residues. The chain's CDR3 is CASSQSPAPNTEAFF. Written as DNA, the CDR3 is TGCGCCAGCAGTCAATCCCCAGCTCCGAACACTGAAGCTTTCTTT.

This chain joins TRBV21-1 and TRBJ2-3; the table names TRBD2, a call not compared with the DNA. TRBV21-1 is annotated as a pseudogene. The CDR3 sequence is 16 residues long. CDR3 region: CASSKPGLAPTDTQYF. CDR3 nucleotide sequence: TGTGCCAGCAGCAAACCGGGACTAGCGCCCACAGATACGCAGTATTTT.

Here the CDR3 reads CSVGLAGADTQYF. The DNA of the CDR3 is TGCAGCGTGGGACTAGCGGGAGCCGATACGCAGTATTTT. V gene TRBV29-1 combines with J gene TRBJ2-3, with TRBD2 matching 14 bases. V dropped 6 bases and J dropped 6; count of bases not matched to a gene: 2. The CDR3 is made up of 13 amino acids. Germline CDR1 and CDR2: SQVTM and ANQGSEA.

This chain connects TRBV20-1 to TRBJ2-7; TRBD2 aligns across 10 bases. This CDR3 spans 13 amino acids. Looked up from germline, CDR1 is DFQATT and CDR2 is SNEGSKA (reference sequence). The junction had 3 bases not matched to a gene; V was cut back by 5 bases and J by 2 bases. The CDR3 here is CSASAGGTYEQYF. The CDR3 bases are TGCAGTGCTTCAGCGGGAGGGACCTACGAGCAGTACTTC.

The gene calls are TRBV2 and TRBJ1-1; D is ambiguous. Trimming removed 6 bases from V and 0 bases from J, with 8 bases in between. This CDR3 comprises 13 residues. CDR1 SNHLY and CDR2 FYNNEI come from the germline V gene. CDR3 residues: CASRGMMNTEAFF. Written as DNA, the CDR3 is TGTGCCAGCAGAGGTATGATGAACACTGAAGCTTTCTTT.

The chain carries TRBV4-1 and TRBJ2-7, with a weak D call TRBD2 (6 bases). Germline CDR1 reads MGHRA; CDR2 reads YSYEKL. V lost 1 base to trimming and J lost 4 bases, with 14 bases between them. This CDR3 has 15 residues. The CDR3 reads CASSQGVGGRYEQYF. The CDR3 nucleotides read TGCGCCAGCAGCCAAGGGGTCGGAGGGCGATACGAGCAGTACTTC.

V gene TRBV7-8 combines with J gene TRBJ2-2; 8 bases fit TRBD2. The CDR3 consists of 15 residues. The germline gives CDR1 SGHVS, CDR2 FQNEAQ. J was trimmed by 6 bases and V by 3 bases; bases with no gene match: 6. Here the CDR3 reads CASSLGSGMSGELFF. In DNA, the CDR3 is TGTGCCAGCAGCTTGGGTAGCGGGATGTCCGGGGAGCTGTTTTTT.

The CDR3 DNA follows: TGTGCCAGCAGCGACCGGGCGGTGAACAATGAGCAGTTCTTC. Its translation is CASSDRAVNNEQFF. The chain uses TRBV5-6 and TRBJ2-1; no reliable D call. This CDR3 has 14 residues. Looked up from germline, CDR1 is SGHDT and CDR2 is YYEEEE. The ends were cut back, 4 bases at V and 5 bases at J, with 13 bases in the middle.

The chain links TRBV5-1 to TRBJ2-1; D not certain. CDR1 is SGHRS and CDR2 is YFSETQ in the germline V gene. Trimming removed 2 bases from V and 8 bases from J, with 8 bases in between. The CDR3 is 12 amino acids. The CDR3 region has the DNA TGCGCCAGCAGCTTAACGGTGGATGAGCAGTTCTTC. Amino acids: CASSLTVDEQFF.

The V and J genes are TRBV7-2 and TRBJ2-2, with D possibly matching TRBD1 (5 bases). The CDR3 consists of 17 residues. Trimming removed 0 bases at V and 1 base at J, with 12 bases between. The germline V gene encodes CDR1 SGHTA and CDR2 FQGNSA. The CDR3 region has the DNA TGTGCCAGCAGCTTAGCACTTATCGGACAGAACACCGGGGAGCTGTTTTTT. This gives the protein CASSLALIGQNTGELFF.

This clonotype has just one count. This chain uses TRBV11-2 with TRBJ2-3, with 12 bases fitting TRBD2. The CDR3 spans 17 residues. Per the germline V gene, CDR1 is SGHAT and CDR2 is FQNNGV. With V trimmed by 4 bases and J by 0 bases, 5 bases remained unmatched. The CDR3: CASSSGLAGLSTDTQYF. The CDR3 nucleotides read TGTGCCAGCAGCTCCGGACTAGCGGGACTTAGCACAGATACGCAGTATTTT.

This clonotype came up once. This chain uses TRBV29-1 with TRBJ1-5; the D is unclear. Germline V CDR1 and CDR2: SQVTM, ANQGSEA. V was shortened by 7 bases and J by 0 bases, with 16 bases between the two germline ends. The CDR3 has 15 residues. CDR3 DNA sequence: TGCAGCGCCGTACTAGGATTCGATAGCAATCAGCCCCAGCATTTT. Translating gives CSAVLGFDSNQPQHF.

Notes on this clonotype: One end of the junction does not line up with germline, which may come from a read error. This chain connects TRBV30 to TRBJ1-3; D is ambiguous. Germline CDR1 and CDR2: GTSNPN and SVGIG (reference sequence). The CDR3 consists of 13 residues. This CDR3 is CAVSTASENTIYF. In nucleotides, the CDR3 is TGTGCCGTTAGTACAGCCTCTGAAAACACCATATATTTT.

V is TRBV19 and J is TRBJ2-5, with unresolved D. In germline, CDR1 is LNHDA, CDR2 SQIVND (reference sequence). V gave up 4 bases and J gave up 4 bases, with 16 bases separating them. This CDR3 contains 15 residues. The CDR3 sequence: CASSKAPRTAETQYF. As DNA, the CDR3 is TGTGCCAGTAGTAAGGCGCCAAGGACGGCAGAGACCCAGTACTTC.

V and J are TRBV3-1 and TRBJ2-1, with TRBD2 as a possible D gene (6 bases). The germline V gene encodes CDR1 LGHDT and CDR2 YNNKEL (reference sequence). The CDR3 is 13 residues long. Trimming cost V 4 bases and J 7 bases, with 11 bases left between them. CDR3 loop: CASSRYSGNEQFF. CDR3 DNA: TGTGCCAGCAGCCGGTATAGCGGAAATGAGCAGTTCTTC.

The chain uses TRBV20-1 and TRBJ2-5; 9 nucleotides align to TRBD2. The germline V gene encodes CDR1 DFQATT and CDR2 SNEGSKA (reference sequence). The CDR3 runs 14 residues. The V gene end was trimmed by 3 bases and the J gene end by 2 bases; junction bases not matched to a gene: 4. CDR3 protein: CSASPSGVQETQYF. CDR3 nucleotide sequence: TGCAGTGCTAGTCCTAGCGGGGTTCAAGAGACCCAGTACTTC.

The chain carries TRBV6-5 and TRBJ1-2; D is undetermined. The germline V and J ends were trimmed by 2 bases and 2 bases, with 9 bases remaining between them. CDR1 and CDR2 (germline): MNHEY, SVGAGI. CDR3 length: 14 residues. The DNA of the CDR3 is TGTGCCAGCAGTTACGGACGGAGGAACTATGGCTACACCTTC. The encoded protein is CASSYGRRNYGYTF.

The chain is built from TRBV24-1 and TRBJ2-1, with 8 bases aligning to TRBD1. The CDR3 runs 17 residues. V lost 4 bases to trimming and J lost 2 bases; unmatched junction nucleotides: 9. Germline CDR1 is KGHDR and CDR2 is SFDVKD. Here the CDR3 reads CATSEPGQGSPYNEQFF. CDR3 coding DNA: TGTGCCACCAGTGAACCAGGACAGGGAAGCCCCTACAATGAGCAGTTCTTC.

This sequence joins TRBV7-2 and TRBJ2-6, with no clear D. V was shortened by 2 bases and J by 0 bases, with 11 bases between the two germline ends. The CDR3 extends over 17 amino acids. Germline V lookup: CDR1 SGHTA, CDR2 FQGNSA. The CDR3 loop is CASSLYGGNSGANVLTF. CDR3 DNA: TGTGCCAGCAGCTTATATGGTGGCAACTCTGGGGCCAACGTCCTGACTTTC.